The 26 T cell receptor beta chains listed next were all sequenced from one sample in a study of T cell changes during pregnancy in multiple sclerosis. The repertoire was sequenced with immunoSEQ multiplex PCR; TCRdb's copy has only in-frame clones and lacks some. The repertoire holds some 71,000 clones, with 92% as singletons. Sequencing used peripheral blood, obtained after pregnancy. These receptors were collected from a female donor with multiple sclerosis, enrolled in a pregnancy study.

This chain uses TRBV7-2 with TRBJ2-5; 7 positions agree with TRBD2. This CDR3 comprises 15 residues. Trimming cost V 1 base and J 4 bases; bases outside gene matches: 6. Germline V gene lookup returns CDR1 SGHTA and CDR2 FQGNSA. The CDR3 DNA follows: TGTGCCAGCAGCTTAGTGCTCGGGGAGGGAGAGACCCAGTACTTC. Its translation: CASSLVLGEGETQYF.

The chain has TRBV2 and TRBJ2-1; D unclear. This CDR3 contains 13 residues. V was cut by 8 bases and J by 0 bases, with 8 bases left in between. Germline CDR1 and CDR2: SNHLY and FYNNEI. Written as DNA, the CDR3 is TGTGCCAGCTTTTTTAGCTCCTACAATGAGCAGTTCTTC. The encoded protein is CASFFSSYNEQFF.

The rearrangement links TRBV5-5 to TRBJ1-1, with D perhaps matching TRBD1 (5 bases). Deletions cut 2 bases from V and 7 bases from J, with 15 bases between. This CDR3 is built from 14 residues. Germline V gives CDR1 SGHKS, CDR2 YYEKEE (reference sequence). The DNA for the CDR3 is TGTGCCAGCAGCTTTGAAGGTGGGGCCCGTGAAGCTTTCTTT. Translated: CASSFEGGAREAFF.

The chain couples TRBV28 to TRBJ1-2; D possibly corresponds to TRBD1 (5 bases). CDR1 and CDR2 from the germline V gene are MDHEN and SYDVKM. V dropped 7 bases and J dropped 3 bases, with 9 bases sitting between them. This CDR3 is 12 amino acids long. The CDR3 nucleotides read TGTGCCAGCAATGCAGGGCACTATGGCTACACCTTC. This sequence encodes CASNAGHYGYTF.

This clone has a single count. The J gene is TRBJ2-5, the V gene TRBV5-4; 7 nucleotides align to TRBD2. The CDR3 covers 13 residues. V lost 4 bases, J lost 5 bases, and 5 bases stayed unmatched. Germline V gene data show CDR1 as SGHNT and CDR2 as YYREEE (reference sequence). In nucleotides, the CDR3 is TGTGCCAGCAGCCGGAGCGGGGTCGAGACCCAGTACTTC. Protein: CASSRSGVETQYF.

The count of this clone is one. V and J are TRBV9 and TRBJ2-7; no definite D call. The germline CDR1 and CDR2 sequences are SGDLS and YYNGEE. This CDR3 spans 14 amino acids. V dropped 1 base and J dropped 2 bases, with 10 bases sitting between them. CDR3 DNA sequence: TGTGCCAGCAGCGTAACAGCTTCCGCCTACGAGCAGTACTTC. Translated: CASSVTASAYEQYF.

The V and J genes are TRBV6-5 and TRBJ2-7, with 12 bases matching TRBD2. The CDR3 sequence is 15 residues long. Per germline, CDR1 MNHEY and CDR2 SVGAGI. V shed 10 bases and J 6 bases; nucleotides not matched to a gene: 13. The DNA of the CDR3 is TGTGCCAACTCGAGAAGGACTAGCGGGAAGACCGAGCAGTACTTC. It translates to CANSRRTSGKTEQYF.

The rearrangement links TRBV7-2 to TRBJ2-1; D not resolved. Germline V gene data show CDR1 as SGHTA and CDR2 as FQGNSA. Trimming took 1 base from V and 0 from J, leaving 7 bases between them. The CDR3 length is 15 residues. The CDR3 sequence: CASSLVKSSYNEQFF. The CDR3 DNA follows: TGTGCCAGCAGCTTAGTTAAGAGCTCCTACAATGAGCAGTTCTTC.

In DNA, the CDR3 is TGTGCCAGCAGCCCACGGACCCGAGGGGAGCAGTTCTTC. Translated, it gives CASSPRTRGEQFF. This sequence joins TRBV9 and TRBJ2-1; TRBD2 is a possible D gene (5 bases). V was cut by 4 bases and J by 10 bases, with 15 bases left in between. The germline V gene has CDR1 SGDLS and CDR2 YYNGEE. The CDR3 spans 13 residues.

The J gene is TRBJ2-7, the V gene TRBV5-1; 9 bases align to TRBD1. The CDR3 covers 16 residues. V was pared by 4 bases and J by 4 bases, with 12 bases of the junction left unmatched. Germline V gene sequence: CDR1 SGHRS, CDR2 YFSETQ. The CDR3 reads CASSPLRTGEQYEQYF. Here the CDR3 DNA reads TGCGCCAGCAGCCCGCTGAGGACAGGGGAACAATACGAGCAGTACTTC.

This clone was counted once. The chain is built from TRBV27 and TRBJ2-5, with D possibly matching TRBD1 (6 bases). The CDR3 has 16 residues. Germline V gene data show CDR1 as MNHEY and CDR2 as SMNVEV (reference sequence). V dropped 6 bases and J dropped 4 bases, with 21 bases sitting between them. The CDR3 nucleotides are TGTGCCAGCAGCTCACCAGGGGTTAAAGGGCGAGAGACCCAGTACTTC. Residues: CASSSPGVKGRETQYF.

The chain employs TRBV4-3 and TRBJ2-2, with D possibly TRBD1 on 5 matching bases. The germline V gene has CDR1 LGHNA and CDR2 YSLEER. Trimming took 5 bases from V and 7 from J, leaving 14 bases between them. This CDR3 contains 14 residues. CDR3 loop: CASSLRQQHGELFF. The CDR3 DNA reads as TGCGCCAGCAGCTTACGACAGCAACACGGGGAGCTGTTTTTT.

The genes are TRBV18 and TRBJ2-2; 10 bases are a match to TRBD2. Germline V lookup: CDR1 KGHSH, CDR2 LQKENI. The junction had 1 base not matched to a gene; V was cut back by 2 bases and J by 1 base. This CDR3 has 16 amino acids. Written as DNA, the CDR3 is TGTGCCAGCTCACCAAGGACTAGCGGGAACACCGGGGAGCTGTTTTTT. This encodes CASSPRTSGNTGELFF. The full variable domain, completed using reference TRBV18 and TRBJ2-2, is NAGVMQNPRHLVRRRGQEARLRCSPMKGHSHVYWYRQLPEEGLKFMVYLQKENIIDESGMPKERFSAEFPKEGPSILRIQQVVRGDSAAYFCASSPRTSGNTGELFFGEGSRLTVL.

CDR3 protein: CASSQERGTMNTEAFF. As DNA, the CDR3 is TGCGCCAGCAGCCAAGAGCGCGGCACTATGAACACTGAAGCTTTCTTT. The chain recombines TRBV4-1 with TRBJ1-1; no firm D call. This CDR3 has 16 amino acids. Germline values: CDR1 MGHRA, CDR2 YSYEKL. V lost 0 bases and J lost 0, with 11 bases in between.

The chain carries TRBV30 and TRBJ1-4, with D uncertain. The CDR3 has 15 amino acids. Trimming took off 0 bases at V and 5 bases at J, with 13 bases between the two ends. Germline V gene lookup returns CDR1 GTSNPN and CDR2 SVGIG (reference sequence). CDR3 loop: CAWSVLGGENEKLFF. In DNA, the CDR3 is TGTGCCTGGAGTGTATTGGGTGGAGAGAATGAAAAACTGTTTTTT. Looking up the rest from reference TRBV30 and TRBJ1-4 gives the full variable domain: SQTIHQWPATLVQPVGSPLSLECTVEGTSNPNLYWYRQAAGRGLQLLFYSVGIGQISSEVPQNLSASRPQDRQFILSSKKLLLSDSGFYLCAWSVLGGENEKLFFGSGTQLSVL.

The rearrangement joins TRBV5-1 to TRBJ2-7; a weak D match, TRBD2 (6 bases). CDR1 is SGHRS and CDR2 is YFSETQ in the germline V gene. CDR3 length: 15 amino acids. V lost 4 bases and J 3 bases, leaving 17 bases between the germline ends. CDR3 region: CASSETRGAYYEQYF. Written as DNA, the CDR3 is TGCGCCAGCAGCGAGACTAGAGGGGCCTACTACGAGCAGTACTTC.

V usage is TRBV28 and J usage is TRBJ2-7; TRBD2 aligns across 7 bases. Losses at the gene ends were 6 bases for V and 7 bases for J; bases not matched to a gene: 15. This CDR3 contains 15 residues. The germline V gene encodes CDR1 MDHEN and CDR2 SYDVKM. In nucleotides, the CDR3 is TGTGCCAGCAGCCGGAACAAGGGAGGGATGGTAGAGCAGTACTTC. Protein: CASSRNKGGMVEQYF.

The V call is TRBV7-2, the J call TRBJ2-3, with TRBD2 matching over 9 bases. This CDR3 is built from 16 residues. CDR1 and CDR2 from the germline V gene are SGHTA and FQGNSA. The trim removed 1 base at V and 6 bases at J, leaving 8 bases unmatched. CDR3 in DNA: TGTGCCAGCAGCTTAGTCCCTAGCGGGGCAGGGGATACGCAGTATTTT. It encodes CASSLVPSGAGDTQYF. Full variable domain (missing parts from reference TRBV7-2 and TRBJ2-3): GAGVSQSPSNKVTEKGKDVELRCDPISGHTALYWYRQSLGQGLEFLIYFQGNSAPDKSGLPSDRFSAERTGGSVSTLTIQRTQQEDSAVYLCASSLVPSGAGDTQYFGPGTRLTVL.

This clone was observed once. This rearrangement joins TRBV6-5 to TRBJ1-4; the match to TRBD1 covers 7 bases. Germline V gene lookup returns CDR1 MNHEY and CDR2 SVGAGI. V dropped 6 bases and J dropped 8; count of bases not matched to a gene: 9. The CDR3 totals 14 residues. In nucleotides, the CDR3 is TGTGCCAGCAGCTCCGACAGGGACGGGGAAAAACTGTTTTTT. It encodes CASSSDRDGEKLFF.

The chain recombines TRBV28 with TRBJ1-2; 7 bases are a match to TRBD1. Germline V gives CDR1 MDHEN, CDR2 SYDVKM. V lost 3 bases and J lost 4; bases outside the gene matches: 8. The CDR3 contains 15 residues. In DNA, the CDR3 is TGTGCCAGCAGTTTTTACAGGGGTGTATCCTATGGCTACACCTTC. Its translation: CASSFYRGVSYGYTF.

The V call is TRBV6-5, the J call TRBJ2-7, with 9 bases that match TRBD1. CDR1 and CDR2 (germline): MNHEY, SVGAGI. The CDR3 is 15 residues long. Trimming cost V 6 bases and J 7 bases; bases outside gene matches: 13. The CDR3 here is CASRVTGTGIGEQYF. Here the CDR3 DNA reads TGTGCCAGCAGAGTTACCGGGACAGGGATCGGAGAGCAGTACTTC.

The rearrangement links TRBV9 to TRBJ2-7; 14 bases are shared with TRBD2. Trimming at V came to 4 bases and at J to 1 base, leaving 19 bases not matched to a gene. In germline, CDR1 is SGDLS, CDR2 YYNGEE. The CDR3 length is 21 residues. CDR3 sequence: CASSPRTSPGTSGSGSYEQYF. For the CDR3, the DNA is TGTGCCAGCAGCCCCCGAACTAGCCCCGGGACTAGCGGGAGTGGGTCCTACGAGCAGTACTTC.

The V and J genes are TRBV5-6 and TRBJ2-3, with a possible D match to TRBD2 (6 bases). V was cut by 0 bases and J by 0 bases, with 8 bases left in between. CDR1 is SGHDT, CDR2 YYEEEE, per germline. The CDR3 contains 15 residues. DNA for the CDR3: TGTGCCAGCAGCTTGGGGGCGGGAAGCACAGATACGCAGTATTTT. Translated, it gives CASSLGAGSTDTQYF. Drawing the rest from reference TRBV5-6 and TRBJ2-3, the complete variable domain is DAGVTQSPTHLIKTRGQQVTLRCSPKSGHDTVSWYQQALGQGPQFIFQYYEEEERQRGNFPDRFSGHQFPNYSSELNVNALLLGDSALYLCASSLGAGSTDTQYFGPGTRLTVL.

The CDR3 loop is CAISEGRQGPTSYEQYF. CDR3 sequence (DNA): TGTGCCATCAGTGAAGGGAGACAGGGCCCGACTTCCTACGAGCAGTACTTC. This chain links TRBV10-3 with TRBJ2-7; 7 bases agree with TRBD1. The CDR3 sequence is 17 residues long. V was pared by 3 bases and J by 1 base, with 12 bases of the junction left unmatched. Germline V gene lookup returns CDR1 ENHRY and CDR2 SYGVKD.

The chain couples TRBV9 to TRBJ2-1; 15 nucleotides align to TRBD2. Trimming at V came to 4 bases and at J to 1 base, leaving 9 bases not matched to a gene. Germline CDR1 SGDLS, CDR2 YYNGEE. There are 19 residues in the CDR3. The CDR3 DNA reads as TGTGCCAGCAGCCGCTACGGGACTAGCGGGAGGCCGTCCTACAATGAGCAGTTCTTC. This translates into CASSRYGTSGRPSYNEQFF.

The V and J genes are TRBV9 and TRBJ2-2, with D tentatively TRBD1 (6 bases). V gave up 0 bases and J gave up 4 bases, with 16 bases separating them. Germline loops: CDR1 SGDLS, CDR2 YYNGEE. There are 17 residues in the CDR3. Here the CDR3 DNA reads TGTGCCAGCAGCGTAGGTTTGGGGGCGGCGAGCACCGGGGAGCTGTTTTTT. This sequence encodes CASSVGLGAASTGELFF.